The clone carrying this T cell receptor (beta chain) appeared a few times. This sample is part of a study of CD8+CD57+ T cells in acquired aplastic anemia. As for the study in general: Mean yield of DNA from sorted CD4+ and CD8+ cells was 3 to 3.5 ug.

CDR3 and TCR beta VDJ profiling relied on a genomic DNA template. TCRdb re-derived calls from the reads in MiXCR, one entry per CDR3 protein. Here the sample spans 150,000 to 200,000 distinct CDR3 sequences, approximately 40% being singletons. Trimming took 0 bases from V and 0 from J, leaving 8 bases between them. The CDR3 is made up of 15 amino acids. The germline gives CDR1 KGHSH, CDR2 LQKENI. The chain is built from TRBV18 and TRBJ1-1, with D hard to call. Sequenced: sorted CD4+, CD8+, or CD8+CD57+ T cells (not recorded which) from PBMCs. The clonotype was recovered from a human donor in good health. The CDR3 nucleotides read TGTGCCAGCTCACCACCAAGGACGATGAACACTGAAGCTTTCTTT. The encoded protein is CASSPPRTMNTEAFF.